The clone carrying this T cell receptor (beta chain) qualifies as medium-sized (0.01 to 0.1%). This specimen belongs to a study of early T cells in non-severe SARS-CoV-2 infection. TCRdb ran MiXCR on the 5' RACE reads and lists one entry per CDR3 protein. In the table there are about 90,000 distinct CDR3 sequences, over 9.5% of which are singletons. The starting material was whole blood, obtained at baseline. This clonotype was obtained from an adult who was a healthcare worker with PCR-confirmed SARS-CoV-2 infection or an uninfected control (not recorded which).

CDR3 sequence reads: CASSQDGRTSGVSSYNEQFF. The DNA of the CDR3 is TGTGCCAGCAGCCAAGATGGAAGGACTAGCGGGGTGAGCTCCTACAATGAGCAGTTCTTC. The J gene is TRBJ2-1, the V gene TRBV4-2; 12 nucleotides align to TRBD2. The V segment lost 0 bases and the J segment 0 bases; nucleotides outside the gene matches: 9. CDR3 size: 20 residues. Per the germline V gene, CDR1 is LGHNA and CDR2 is YNFKEQ.